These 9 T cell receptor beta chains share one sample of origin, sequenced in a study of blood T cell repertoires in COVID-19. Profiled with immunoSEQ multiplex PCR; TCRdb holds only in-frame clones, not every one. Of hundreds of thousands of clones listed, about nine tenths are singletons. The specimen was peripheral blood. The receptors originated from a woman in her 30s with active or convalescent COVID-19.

The CDR3 is CASSLQITNYGYTF. In DNA form, the CDR3 reads TGCGCCAGCAGCCTACAGATAACTAACTATGGCTACACCTTC. The chain carries TRBV10-2 and TRBJ1-2; D unresolved. CDR1 is WSHSY, CDR2 SAAADI, per germline. The CDR3 runs 14 residues. V shed 6 bases and J shed 0 bases, with 11 bases lying between them.

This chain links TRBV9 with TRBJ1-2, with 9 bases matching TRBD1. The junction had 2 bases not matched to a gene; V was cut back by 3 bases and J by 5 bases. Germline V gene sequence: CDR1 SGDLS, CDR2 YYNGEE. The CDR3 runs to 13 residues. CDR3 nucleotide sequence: TGTGCCAGCAGCGGCGGACAGGGGTATGGCTACACCTTC. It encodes CASSGGQGYGYTF. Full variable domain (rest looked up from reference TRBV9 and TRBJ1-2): DSGVTQTPKHLITATGQRVTLRCSPRSGDLSVYWYQQSLDQGLQFLIQYYNGEERAKGNILERFSAQQFPDLHSELNLSSLELGDSALYFCASSGGQGYGYTFGSGTRLTVV.

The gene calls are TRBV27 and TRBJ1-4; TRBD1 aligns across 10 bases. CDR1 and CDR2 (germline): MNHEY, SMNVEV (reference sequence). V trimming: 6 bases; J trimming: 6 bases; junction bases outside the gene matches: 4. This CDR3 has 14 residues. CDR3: CASRRQGAYEKLFF. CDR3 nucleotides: TGTGCCAGCAGACGACAGGGGGCTTATGAAAAACTGTTTTTT.

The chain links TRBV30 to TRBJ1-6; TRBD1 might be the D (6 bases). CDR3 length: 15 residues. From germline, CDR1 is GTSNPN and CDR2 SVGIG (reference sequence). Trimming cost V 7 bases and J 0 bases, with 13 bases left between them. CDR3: CASGGASSYNSPLHF. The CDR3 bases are TGTGCCTCCGGGGGGGCGAGCTCCTATAATTCACCCCTCCACTTT.

CDR3 sequence (DNA): TGTGCCAGCAGTGAACGGACAGGGATAAATTCACCCCTCCACTTT. This gives the protein CASSERTGINSPLHF. The chain joins TRBV6-1 to TRBJ1-6; the match to TRBD1 covers 8 bases. Germline V gene sequence: CDR1 MNHNS, CDR2 SASEGT. V shed 2 bases and J 7 bases; nucleotides not matched to a gene: 4. The CDR3 extends over 15 amino acids.

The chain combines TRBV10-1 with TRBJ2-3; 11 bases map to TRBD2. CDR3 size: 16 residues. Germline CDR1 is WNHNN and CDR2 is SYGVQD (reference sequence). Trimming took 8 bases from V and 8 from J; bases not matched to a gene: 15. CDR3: CASGTSGSASPFTQYF. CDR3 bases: TGCGCCAGCGGAACTAGCGGGAGTGCCTCCCCTTTTACGCAGTATTTT.

CDR3 in DNA: TGTGCCAGCAGCTTAGAGTACGGACAGGGGATGGATGAGCAGTTCTTC. This gives the protein CASSLEYGQGMDEQFF. The chain uses TRBV7-9 and TRBJ2-1, with 9 bases that match TRBD1. The CDR3 runs to 16 residues. V shed 1 base, J shed 8 bases, and the junction held 9 bases outside the gene matches. Germline-derived CDR1 and CDR2 are SEHNR and FQNEAQ (reference sequence).

The CDR3 here is CADAEGTSGGYEQFF. The CDR3 DNA reads TGTGCCGATGCAGAGGGGACTAGCGGGGGGTATGAGCAGTTCTTC. V gene TRBV11-2 combines with J gene TRBJ2-1; TRBD2 matches at 15 bases. Germline V gene lookup returns CDR1 SGHAT and CDR2 FQNNGV. V shed 11 bases, J shed 8 bases, and the junction held 10 bases outside the gene matches. The CDR3 length is 15 residues.

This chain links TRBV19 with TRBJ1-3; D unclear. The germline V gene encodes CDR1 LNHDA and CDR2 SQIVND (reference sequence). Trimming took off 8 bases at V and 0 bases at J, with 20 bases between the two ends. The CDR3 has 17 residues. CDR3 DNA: TGTGCCAGTCAATCCTTCGGCACGGGAAGCTCTGGAAACACCATATATTTT. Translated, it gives CASQSFGTGSSGNTIYF. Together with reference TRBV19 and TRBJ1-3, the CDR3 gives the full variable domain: DGGITQSPKYLFRKEGQNVTLSCEQNLNHDAMYWYRQDPGQGLRLIYYSQIVNDFQKGDIAEGYSVSREKKESFPLTVTSAQKNPTAFYLCASQSFGTGSSGNTIYFGEGSWLTVV.